The next 26 T cell receptor beta chains were all read from a single sample in a study of cytomegalovirus exposure and HLA in healthy donors. The PCR was carried out with 60 Vbeta primers and 13 Jbeta primers. Assay: immunoSEQ multiplex PCR; the TCRdb copy retains only in-frame clones and omits some. The top ten clones hold roughly 5.5% of a sample with around 130,000 clones, just under 80% of them seen once. Material for sequencing was PBMCs. The receptors here all came from a young man in good health and CMV-seronegative.

The rearrangement links TRBV5-1 to TRBJ2-5, with D maybe TRBD1 (5 bases). The germline gives CDR1 SGHRS, CDR2 YFSETQ. The CDR3 consists of 15 residues. V was shortened by 0 bases and J by 2 bases, with 11 bases between the two germline ends. CDR3 DNA: TGCGCCAGCAGCTTGGCGCCAGGGATGCAAGAGACCCAGTACTTC. Translation gives CASSLAPGMQETQYF.

This clone was seen a single time. The CDR3 nucleotides are TGTGCCAGCCGATCGGGACACGAGACCCAGTACTTC. Protein product: CASRSGHETQYF. This chain connects TRBV27 to TRBJ2-5, with D perhaps TRBD1 (6 bases). V dropped 8 bases and J dropped 5 bases, with 12 bases sitting between them. Germline CDR1 MNHEY, CDR2 SMNVEV (reference sequence). The CDR3 totals 12 residues.

The chain has TRBV30 and TRBJ1-2; D perhaps matches TRBD1 (5 bases). Germline CDR1 reads GTSNPN; CDR2 reads SVGIG (reference sequence). CDR3 size: 12 residues. Trimming left V 1 base short and J 3 bases short, with 6 bases between. In nucleotides, the CDR3 is TGTGCCTGGAGTGGGGGGGACTATGGCTACACCTTC. Protein: CAWSGGDYGYTF.

This sequence joins TRBV19 and TRBJ2-7, with 8 bases that match TRBD2. V lost 5 bases to trimming and J lost 7 bases; unmatched junction nucleotides: 13. CDR3 length equals 15 residues. Germline CDR1 LNHDA, CDR2 SQIVND (reference sequence). The CDR3 region has the DNA TGTGCCAGTAGTGTTAGCGGGAATTCCCCGAGGGAGCAGTACTTC. It codes for CASSVSGNSPREQYF. Together with reference TRBV19 and TRBJ2-7, the CDR3 gives the full variable domain: DGGITQSPKYLFRKEGQNVTLSCEQNLNHDAMYWYRQDPGQGLRLIYYSQIVNDFQKGDIAEGYSVSREKKESFPLTVTSAQKNPTAFYLCASSVSGNSPREQYFGPGTRLTVT.

The chain uses TRBV28 and TRBJ1-2; D call uncertain. Per germline, CDR1 MDHEN and CDR2 SYDVKM. V was trimmed by 4 bases and J by 8 bases, leaving 17 bases between them. CDR3 length: 14 amino acids. This CDR3 reads CASSSRPGSGGYTF. The CDR3 bases are TGTGCCAGCAGTTCCCGGCCGGGCTCGGGGGGCTACACCTTC.

This sequence joins TRBV6-6 and TRBJ2-3; 8 positions agree with TRBD2. This CDR3 is 16 amino acids long. The germline V gene has CDR1 MNHNY and CDR2 SVGAGI (reference sequence). The V and J ends lost 5 bases and 0 bases, in that order; junction bases with no gene match: 7. The CDR3 sequence: CASSHRSSGSTDTQYF. The CDR3, as DNA: TGTGCCAGCAGTCACCGATCTAGCGGGAGCACAGATACGCAGTATTTT.

The V and J genes are TRBV27 and TRBJ2-2; no firm D call. V shed 3 bases and J shed 8 bases, with 7 bases lying between them. The CDR3 covers 12 residues. From germline, CDR1 is MNHEY and CDR2 SMNVEV (reference sequence). CDR3 coding DNA: TGTGCCAGCAGTTTCCTCGGTGGGGAGCTGTTTTTT. Translation: CASSFLGGELFF.

The chain has TRBV4-3 and TRBJ2-7, with 13 bases aligning to TRBD2. This CDR3 comprises 16 residues. The V gene's germline CDR1 is LGHNA and CDR2 YSLEER. With V trimmed by 4 bases and J by 4 bases, 7 bases remained unmatched. The CDR3 nucleotides are TGCGCCAGCAGCCTCACGCGGACTAGCGGGAGTTACGAGCAGTACTTC. It codes for CASSLTRTSGSYEQYF.

The chain is built from TRBV28 and TRBJ2-7; tentatively, D is TRBD1 (6 bases). The CDR3 extends over 14 amino acids. Between the trimmed V and J ends, which lost 6 bases and 3 bases, there was a span of 15 bases. CDR1 is MDHEN and CDR2 is SYDVKM in the germline V gene. The CDR3 bases are TGTGCCAGCAGCTGGGGGCTAGGTCTCTACGAGCAGTACTTC. This codes for CASSWGLGLYEQYF.

The CDR3 DNA sequence: TGTGCCAGCAGTTATAGCCCCAATCAGCCCCAGCATTTT. Its translation is CASSYSPNQPQHF. This sequence joins TRBV6-6 and TRBJ1-5; no firm D call. The CDR3 sequence is 13 residues long. V lost 3 bases to trimming and J lost 3 bases, with 6 bases between them. From germline, CDR1 is MNHNY and CDR2 SVGAGI (reference sequence).

CDR3 region: CASSRGRGIYEQYF. CDR3 DNA sequence: TGTGCCAGCTCAAGGGGCAGGGGCATCTACGAGCAGTACTTC. The chain combines TRBV27 with TRBJ2-7, with D perhaps TRBD1 (6 bases). Germline V CDR1 and CDR2: MNHEY, SMNVEV (reference sequence). This CDR3 has 14 residues. Trimming pared 8 bases from V and 3 bases from J, leaving 17 bases between.

The sample holds one count of this clone. The chain joins TRBV5-6 to TRBJ1-1; D not resolved. Trimming took off 1 base at V and 1 base at J, with 8 bases between the two ends. This CDR3 comprises 14 residues. Germline V gene sequence: CDR1 SGHDT, CDR2 YYEEEE. The DNA for the CDR3 is TGTGCCAGCAGCTTGACAGTCGGGAACACTGAAGCTTTCTTT. Translated, it gives CASSLTVGNTEAFF.

This chain links TRBV5-6 with TRBJ2-1, with D unresolved. This CDR3 is built from 12 residues. The germline gives CDR1 SGHDT, CDR2 YYEEEE. V lost 0 bases, J lost 9 bases, and 7 bases lay in between. This CDR3 is CASSLGDFEQFF. DNA for the CDR3: TGTGCCAGCAGCTTGGGTGACTTTGAGCAGTTCTTC.

This clone has just one count. The chain has TRBV4-2 and TRBJ2-7, with TRBD2 identical over 13 bases. This CDR3 region has 16 residues. Trimming cost V 2 bases and J 4 bases; bases outside gene matches: 5. Germline CDR1 LGHNA, CDR2 YNFKEQ. CDR3 sequence reads: CASSQQPGLAGYEQYF. CDR3 DNA: TGTGCCAGCAGCCAACAACCGGGACTAGCGGGGTACGAGCAGTACTTC.

This clone was seen once. This rearrangement joins TRBV13 to TRBJ2-1, with a weak D call TRBD2 (6 bases). Trimming pared 4 bases from V and 5 bases from J, leaving 12 bases between. This CDR3 is built from 14 residues. Germline values: CDR1 PRHDT, CDR2 FYEKMQ (reference sequence). As DNA, the CDR3 is TGTGCCAGCAGCTCGACTAGTATTCACAATGAGCAGTTCTTC. Translation gives CASSSTSIHNEQFF.

The V call is TRBV5-1, the J call TRBJ1-1; 8 positions agree with TRBD1. This CDR3 is built from 14 residues. V lost 4 bases to trimming and J lost 1 base; unmatched junction nucleotides: 3. Germline V gene lookup returns CDR1 SGHRS and CDR2 YFSETQ. CDR3 DNA sequence: TGCGCCAGCAGCGGAGGGACAGGGAACACTGAAGCTTTCTTT. Amino acids: CASSGGTGNTEAFF.

J is TRBJ1-2 and V is TRBV4-1, with 8 bases lining up with TRBD1. Germline V gene data show CDR1 as MGHRA and CDR2 as YSYEKL. The CDR3 has 15 residues. V shed 5 bases and J 2 bases; nucleotides not matched to a gene: 7. The CDR3 reads CASSTQGAGNYGYTF. The CDR3 DNA sequence: TGCGCCAGCAGCACTCAGGGGGCTGGCAACTATGGCTACACCTTC.

In nucleotides, the CDR3 is TGTGCCAGCAGTAGGGGTGGTAGCGGGACCGATGAGCAGTTCTTC. As protein: CASSRGGSGTDEQFF. The gene calls are TRBV2 and TRBJ2-1; 8 bases agree with TRBD2. CDR3 size: 15 residues. J lost 8 bases, V lost 5 bases, and 11 bases had no gene match. The germline gives CDR1 SNHLY, CDR2 FYNNEI.

This clone was observed a few times. This chain connects TRBV5-6 to TRBJ1-2, with D possibly TRBD1 on 6 matching bases. In germline, CDR1 is SGHDT, CDR2 YYEEEE. Trimming removed 6 bases at V and 4 bases at J, with 19 bases between. The length of the CDR3 is 15 residues. CDR3 residues: CASNSWGQIIYGYTF. In DNA, the CDR3 is TGTGCCAGCAACTCCTGGGGGCAAATAATCTATGGCTACACCTTC. The complete variable domain, with remaining parts taken from reference TRBV5-6 and TRBJ1-2, reads DAGVTQSPTHLIKTRGQQVTLRCSPKSGHDTVSWYQQALGQGPQFIFQYYEEEERQRGNFPDRFSGHQFPNYSSELNVNALLLGDSALYLCASNSWGQIIYGYTFGSGTRLTVV.

V and J are TRBV6-5 and TRBJ2-7; TRBD1 aligns across 7 bases. After removal of 7 bases from V and 1 base from J, the junction contained 7 bases not matched to a gene. The germline V gene encodes CDR1 MNHEY and CDR2 SVGAGI. The CDR3 spans 14 residues. CDR3 region: CASMEQGKSYEQYF. The CDR3 coding sequence is TGTGCCAGCATGGAACAGGGGAAATCCTACGAGCAGTACTTC.

The CDR3 protein is CASSREGLRGNQPQHF. The CDR3 coding sequence is TGTGCCAGCAGTCGGGAGGGTCTCCGCGGGAATCAGCCCCAGCATTTT. The chain combines TRBV2 with TRBJ1-5; D gene ambiguous. This CDR3 region has 16 residues. The germline gives CDR1 SNHLY, CDR2 FYNNEI. V lost 5 bases and J 4 bases, leaving 18 bases between the germline ends.

This clone was counted between two and nine times. The genes are TRBV10-3 and TRBJ2-1; 9 bases line up with TRBD2. Looked up from germline, CDR1 is ENHRY and CDR2 is SYGVKD. V gave up 5 bases and J gave up 2 bases; unmatched junction bases: 7. This CDR3 is 16 amino acids long. The CDR3 coding sequence is TGTGCCATCAGTTCCCCGGGACTAGCAGCCTACAATGAGCAGTTCTTC. Amino acid sequence: CAISSPGLAAYNEQFF.

V usage is TRBV7-9 and J usage is TRBJ2-3, with 10 bases fitting TRBD1. Per germline, CDR1 SEHNR and CDR2 FQNEAQ (reference sequence). This CDR3 has 16 residues. J gave up 4 bases and V 5 bases, and 9 bases lay outside the gene matches. The CDR3 protein is CASSPRPTGGADTQYF. The CDR3 nucleotides are TGTGCCAGCAGCCCGAGGCCGACAGGGGGCGCAGATACGCAGTATTTT.

The rearrangement links TRBV2 to TRBJ2-2; 7 bases align to TRBD2. CDR3 length: 14 amino acids. The ends lost 9 bases at V and 2 bases at J; junction bases unmatched: 6. CDR1 SNHLY and CDR2 FYNNEI come from the germline V gene. As DNA, the CDR3 is TGTGCCAGAACGGGGGAGGGCAACACCGGGGAGCTGTTTTTT. Residues: CARTGEGNTGELFF.

This clone was seen once. The J gene is TRBJ1-2, the V gene TRBV2; no firm D call. The V gene's germline CDR1 is SNHLY and CDR2 FYNNEI. The CDR3 length is 12 residues. The ends were cut back, 3 bases at V and 3 bases at J, with 5 bases in the middle. The CDR3 here is CASSDTDYGYTF. DNA of the CDR3: TGTGCCAGCAGTGATACAGACTATGGCTACACCTTC.

This chain uses TRBV5-4 with TRBJ2-5; maybe TRBD2 (5 bases). In germline, CDR1 is SGHNT, CDR2 YYREEE (reference sequence). The CDR3 runs 13 residues. Trimming cost V 3 bases and J 3 bases, with 9 bases left between them. In DNA form, the CDR3 reads TGTGCCAGCAGCTCCGGGGTCAAAGAGACCCAGTACTTC. Protein product: CASSSGVKETQYF.